This section outlines one TCR beta chain sequence together with its context. The V end lost 7 bases, the J end lost 7 bases, and 16 bases lay between the germline ends. This CDR3 has 12 residues. The germline V gene encodes CDR1 SQVTM and CDR2 ANQGSEA. This sample is drawn from a study of blood T cell repertoires in COVID-19. Sequencing was performed with immunoSEQ multiplex PCR; in TCRdb, only in-frame clones are kept and a portion is missing. The sample includes 100,000 to 120,000 clones, approximately 70% of them seen just once. The V and J genes are TRBV29-1 and TRBJ1-1, with D unresolved. The clonotype was recovered from a woman in her sixties or seventies with acute or convalescent COVID-19. Sequencing input: peripheral blood. The CDR3 bases are TGCAGCGCCCTGGCCTGGCCGGGTGAAGCTTTCTTT. It specifies CSALAWPGEAFF.